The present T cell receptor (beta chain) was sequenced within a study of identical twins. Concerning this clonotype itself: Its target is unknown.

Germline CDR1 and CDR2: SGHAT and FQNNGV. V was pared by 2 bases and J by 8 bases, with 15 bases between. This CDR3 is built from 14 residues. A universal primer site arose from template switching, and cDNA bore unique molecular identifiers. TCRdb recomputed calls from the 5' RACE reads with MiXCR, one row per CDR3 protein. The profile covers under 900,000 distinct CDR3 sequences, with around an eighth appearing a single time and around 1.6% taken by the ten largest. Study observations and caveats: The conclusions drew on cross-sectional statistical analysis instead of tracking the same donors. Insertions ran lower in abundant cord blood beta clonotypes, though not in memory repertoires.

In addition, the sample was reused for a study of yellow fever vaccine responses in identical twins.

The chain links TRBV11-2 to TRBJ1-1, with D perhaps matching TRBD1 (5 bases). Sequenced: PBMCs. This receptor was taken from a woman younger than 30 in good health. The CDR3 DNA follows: TGTGCCAGCAGCTTATCGGGGGTTATCAAAGAAGCTTTCTTT. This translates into CASSLSGVIKEAFF.